This T cell receptor beta chain derives from a study of blood T cell repertoires in COVID-19. At the level of the study: The United States, Italy and Spain supplied acute and convalescent COVID-19 samples. Sample material is recorded as cDNA or gDNA derived from T cells, B-cell-depleted T cells, or PBMCs.

TCRdb's table, derived via immunoSEQ multiplex PCR, lists solely in-frame clones and lacks some. The sample lists over 200,000 clones; 80% to 90% were seen once. All enrollees were roughly 18 to 90 years old and from approximately 25 US areas. The source is a woman aged 25 to 39 who had been exposed to COVID-19. The sequencing input was PBMCs or T cells enriched from blood (not recorded which).

The CDR3 loop reads CASSYSRAAGEQYF. CDR3 in DNA: TGTGCCAGCAGTTACTCGAGGGCAGCTGGGGAGCAGTACTTC. This sequence joins TRBV6-2 or TRBV6-3 and TRBJ2-7; tentatively, D is TRBD2 (5 bases). CDR3 size: 14 residues. The germline CDR1 and CDR2 sequences are MNHEY and SVGEGT. V lost 0 bases and J lost 7, with 13 bases in between.